Below are 30 T cell receptor beta chains sequenced from a single sample in a study of T cells after yellow fever vaccination (dated by TCRdb to the late 2010s). Read against the paper, the sample's treatment or condition label means: live attenuated yellow fever vaccine strain. The library was produced with 5' RACE. The sequencing machine was an Illumina HiSeq 2500. The public reads were quality trimmed at Q25 with fastp and then assembled into clones with MiXCR by TCRdb, keeping productive beta chains. Rows with a matching CDR3 protein are joined into one entry that keeps the most common DNA and genes. For this sample the table gives more than 350,000 distinct CDR3 sequences, of which roughly 12% were detected only once. The ten largest make up more than 15% of the sample. This specimen was PBMCs, taken on the day of the first yellow fever vaccination. The receptors were sampled from a young man who received the YFV17D yellow fever vaccine.

This clonotype appeared a few times. The chain employs TRBV4-1 and TRBJ1-5, with unresolved D. Germline V gene lookup returns CDR1 MGHRA and CDR2 YSYEKL. V was pared by 1 base and J by 1 base, with 8 bases between. The CDR3 totals 15 residues. The CDR3 region is CASSQGRESNQPQHF. The CDR3 DNA reads TGCGCCAGCAGCCAAGGGAGGGAGAGCAATCAGCCCCAGCATTTT.

The chain couples TRBV12-3 or TRBV12-4 to TRBJ1-1; 11 nucleotides line up with TRBD1. The CDR3 is 13 residues long. V trimming: 6 bases; J trimming: 6 bases; junction bases outside the gene matches: 3. The CDR3 DNA reads TGTGCCAGCAGGTGGACAGGGGGCCCTGAAGCTTTCTTT. This gives the protein CASRWTGGPEAFF.

The chain couples TRBV6-2 or TRBV6-3 to TRBJ2-3; 12 bases match TRBD1. V trimming: 9 bases; J trimming: 6 bases; junction bases outside the gene matches: 7. This CDR3 has 14 amino acids. Germline V gene sequence: CDR1 MNHEY, CDR2 SVGEGT. The CDR3 loop reads CASKTGQGADTQYF. For the CDR3, the DNA is TGTGCCAGTAAGACGGGACAGGGGGCTGATACGCAGTATTTT.

This clonotype appeared a few times. The chain links TRBV3-1 to TRBJ2-7; D may be TRBD2 (7 bases). CDR3 size: 14 residues. V shed 4 bases and J shed 2 bases, with 12 bases lying between them. The V gene's germline CDR1 is LGHDT and CDR2 YNNKEL (reference sequence). The CDR3 sequence: CASSLRGATYEQYF. The CDR3 nucleotides are TGTGCCAGCAGCCTACGGGGGGCAACCTACGAGCAGTACTTC.

This clonotype was observed a handful of times. Written as DNA, the CDR3 is TGTGCCAGCAGCCAAGCTGGAGGGTTCACCGGGGAGCTGTTTTTT. Translating it yields CASSQAGGFTGELFF. V usage is TRBV3-1 and J usage is TRBJ2-2, with D possibly being TRBD2 (6 bases). This CDR3 contains 15 residues. Trimming took 1 base from V and 4 from J, leaving 10 bases between them. CDR1 LGHDT and CDR2 YNNKEL come from the germline V gene (reference sequence).

The chain employs TRBV12-3 or TRBV12-4 and TRBJ2-5, with 10 bases lining up with TRBD2. The V gene end was trimmed by 5 bases and the J gene end by 2 bases; junction bases not matched to a gene: 5. CDR3 size: 15 residues. As DNA, the CDR3 is TGTGCCAGCAGTCCATGGACTAGCGGTCAAGAGACCCAGTACTTC. Translating gives CASSPWTSGQETQYF.

The rearrangement uses TRBV5-1 and TRBJ2-5; 10 bases are a match to TRBD1. Germline V gene data show CDR1 as SGHRS and CDR2 as YFSETQ. V lost 4 bases and J lost 2; bases outside the gene matches: 2. The CDR3 length is 14 residues. The CDR3, as DNA: TGCGCCAGCAGCCGGGGACAGGGGCAAGAGACCCAGTACTTC. Translated, it gives CASSRGQGQETQYF.

This chain joins TRBV28 and TRBJ2-3, with TRBD1 identical over 7 bases. This CDR3 spans 13 amino acids. Germline V gene sequence: CDR1 MDHEN, CDR2 SYDVKM. Trimming at V came to 6 bases and at J to 11 bases, leaving 11 bases not matched to a gene. The CDR3 loop reads CASSGRASGGQYF. The CDR3 DNA follows: TGTGCCAGCAGCGGACGGGCCTCAGGGGGGCAGTATTTT. Full variable domain (rest looked up from reference TRBV28 and TRBJ2-3): DVKVTQSSRYLVKRTGEKVFLECVQDMDHENMFWYRQDPGLGLRLIYFSYDVKMKEKGDIPEGYSVSREKKERFSLILESASTNQTSMYLCASSGRASGGQYFGPGTRLTVL.

The sample holds a few counts of this clonotype. The rearrangement links TRBV10-3 to TRBJ1-1; perhaps TRBD1 as D (6 bases). This CDR3 is built from 16 residues. V was shortened by 4 bases and J by 2 bases, with 17 bases between the two germline ends. The germline V gene has CDR1 ENHRY and CDR2 SYGVKD. The CDR3 coding sequence is TGTGCCATCAGTGGGGGGGGACAAAGAAAAAACACTGAAGCTTTCTTT. It yields the protein CAISGGGQRKNTEAFF.

The rearrangement joins TRBV29-1 to TRBJ2-1; 11 nucleotides agree with TRBD2. CDR3 length equals 13 residues. Germline CDR1 reads SQVTM; CDR2 reads ANQGSEA. V lost 7 bases to trimming and J lost 4 bases; unmatched junction nucleotides: 3. The DNA for the CDR3 is TGCAGCGGTCGACTAGCGGGGTACAATGAGCAGTTCTTC. This gives the protein CSGRLAGYNEQFF.

This clonotype was picked up a small number of times. The gene calls are TRBV20-1 and TRBJ1-5; D gene ambiguous. The CDR3 contains 16 residues. V gave up 5 bases and J gave up 6 bases, with 23 bases separating them. Germline V gives CDR1 DFQATT, CDR2 SNEGSKA (reference sequence). The DNA of the CDR3 is TGCAGTGCTTACCCGGGGAGTCGGAATATGGTTCAGCCCCAGCATTTT. This sequence encodes CSAYPGSRNMVQPQHF.

Ten or more counts support this clonotype. The chain carries TRBV6-2 or TRBV6-3 and TRBJ1-5; TRBD1 is a possible D gene (6 bases). Germline V lookup: CDR1 MNHEY, CDR2 SVGEGT. The CDR3 totals 15 residues. Trimming pared 5 bases from V and 5 bases from J, leaving 16 bases between. The CDR3 protein is CASSTQQGWDQPQHF. DNA of the CDR3: TGTGCCAGCAGTACACAACAGGGATGGGATCAGCCCCAGCATTTT.

Many counts were recorded for this clonotype. The V call is TRBV7-2, the J call TRBJ1-5; TRBD1 matches at 7 bases. The junction had 5 bases not matched to a gene; V was cut back by 6 bases and J by 6 bases. The CDR3 runs to 13 residues. CDR1 and CDR2 from the germline V gene are SGHTA and FQGNSA. DNA for the CDR3: TGTGCCAGCAGTCCACAGGGGAGTCAGCCCCAGCATTTT. Translated, it gives CASSPQGSQPQHF.

The chain is built from TRBV5-1 and TRBJ2-2; no firm D call. CDR3 length equals 15 residues. Per germline, CDR1 SGHRS and CDR2 YFSETQ. Trimming removed 4 bases at V and 1 base at J, with 11 bases between. CDR3 loop: CASSPVNRNTGELFF. CDR3 DNA: TGCGCCAGCAGCCCTGTAAATCGGAACACCGGGGAGCTGTTTTTT.

This chain connects TRBV20-1 to TRBJ2-3; D is perhaps TRBD2 (6 bases). This CDR3 has 16 residues. V lost 3 bases and J lost 0, with 16 bases in between. CDR1 and CDR2 (germline): DFQATT, SNEGSKA (reference sequence). The DNA for the CDR3 is TGCAGTGCTAGTTCACTTACTAGCCTTAGCACAGATACGCAGTATTTT. Residues: CSASSLTSLSTDTQYF.

This clonotype was counted ten times or more. The V call is TRBV4-1, the J call TRBJ2-7; maybe TRBD2 (6 bases). The length of the CDR3 is 13 residues. Germline values: CDR1 MGHRA, CDR2 YSYEKL. The V and J ends lost 4 bases and 2 bases respectively, with 9 bases between them. CDR3 bases: TGCGCCAGCAGCCCGGAGGGCACCTACGAGCAGTACTTC. It specifies CASSPEGTYEQYF.

This clonotype has more than one count but fewer than ten. V is TRBV20-1 and J is TRBJ2-2; 9 nucleotides line up with TRBD1. Trimming at V came to 3 bases and at J to 6 bases, leaving 11 bases not matched to a gene. In germline, CDR1 is DFQATT, CDR2 SNEGSKA (reference sequence). The CDR3 extends over 16 amino acids. The CDR3 loop reads CSASSPRTGDPGELFF. In DNA form, the CDR3 reads TGCAGTGCTAGTTCTCCACGGACAGGGGACCCCGGGGAGCTGTTTTTT.

This clonotype has more than one count but fewer than ten. The V gene is TRBV24-1, the J gene TRBJ1-5; tentative D call: TRBD1 (5 bases). The CDR3 contains 14 residues. Germline loops: CDR1 KGHDR, CDR2 SFDVKD. The ends were cut back, 7 bases at V and 5 bases at J, with 14 bases in the middle. The CDR3 loop is CATSGSGWDQPQHF. CDR3 nucleotides: TGTGCCACCAGCGGTTCAGGGTGGGATCAGCCCCAGCATTTT.

This clonotype was seen more than once but under ten times. The chain employs TRBV9 and TRBJ2-5; D gene uncertain. Germline V gene lookup returns CDR1 SGDLS and CDR2 YYNGEE. Trimming left V 3 bases short and J 1 base short, with 7 bases between. The CDR3 runs to 13 residues. The CDR3 spells CASSGMFQETQYF. The CDR3 DNA reads as TGTGCCAGCAGCGGGATGTTCCAAGAGACCCAGTACTTC.

Only a few counts were recorded for this clonotype. V usage is TRBV7-2 and J usage is TRBJ2-5, with D possibly being TRBD1 or TRBD2 (5 bases each). Germline assignment: CDR1 SGHTA and CDR2 FQGNSA. V lost 2 bases and J lost 4, with 17 bases in between. CDR3 length equals 16 residues. In DNA, the CDR3 is TGTGCCAGCAGCTTAACCGGGACCTCGGGAAGAGAGACCCAGTACTTC. As protein: CASSLTGTSGRETQYF.

The V call is TRBV5-4, the J call TRBJ2-2, with D maybe TRBD2 (5 bases). Germline V gene data show CDR1 as SGHNT and CDR2 as YYREEE (reference sequence). The CDR3 has 15 residues. The V and J ends lost 2 bases and 1 base respectively, with 9 bases between them. For the CDR3, the DNA is TGTGCCAGCAGCTTTTGGACTGTGAACACCGGGGAGCTGTTTTTT. Translating it yields CASSFWTVNTGELFF.

The sample holds a few counts of this clonotype. The chain employs TRBV6-2 or TRBV6-3 and TRBJ1-1; tentative D call: TRBD1 (5 bases). Germline CDR1 MNHEY, CDR2 SVGEGT. Between the trimmed V and J ends, which lost 6 bases and 5 bases, there was a span of 13 bases. The CDR3 has 13 residues. CDR3: CASRPGPGTEAFF. Written as DNA, the CDR3 is TGTGCCAGCAGACCAGGGCCCGGAACTGAAGCTTTCTTT.

This sequence joins TRBV6-1 and TRBJ1-3; D call uncertain. The germline V gene encodes CDR1 MNHNS and CDR2 SASEGT. Trimming took 5 bases from V and 0 from J, leaving 8 bases between them. The CDR3 covers 14 residues. The CDR3 bases are TGTGCCAGCAGTACGGCGGTCTCTGGAAACACCATATATTTT. It codes for CASSTAVSGNTIYF.

This chain links TRBV7-2 with TRBJ1-2; perhaps TRBD1 as D (5 bases). The germline V gene encodes CDR1 SGHTA and CDR2 FQGNSA. The CDR3 sequence is 16 residues long. With 8 bases removed from V and 8 bases from J, the gap between germline ends came to 27 bases. CDR3 residues: CASEAPLGGAGKGYTF. CDR3 DNA sequence: TGTGCCAGCGAGGCCCCCCTGGGGGGAGCGGGGAAAGGCTACACCTTC.

The chain carries TRBV19 and TRBJ1-2; TRBD1 is a possible D gene (5 bases). This CDR3 is built from 13 residues. Looked up from germline, CDR1 is LNHDA and CDR2 is SQIVND (reference sequence). V lost 3 bases, J lost 4 bases, and 9 bases lay in between. The CDR3 DNA follows: TGTGCCAGTAGTATCCGGGGCCCCTATGGCTACACCTTC. It yields the protein CASSIRGPYGYTF.

The rearrangement joins TRBV20-1 to TRBJ2-3; D is undetermined. This CDR3 region has 13 residues. Germline loops: CDR1 DFQATT, CDR2 SNEGSKA (reference sequence). In DNA form, the CDR3 reads TGCAAACTCAAAGGGCCGGGCACAGATACGCAGTATTTT. This gives the protein CKLKGPGTDTQYF.

This clonotype was counted ten times or more. The genes are TRBV5-1 and TRBJ2-3; TRBD1 matches 11 bases. The length of the CDR3 is 16 residues. V trimming: 4 bases; J trimming: 5 bases; junction bases outside the gene matches: 9. CDR1 is SGHRS, CDR2 YFSETQ, per germline. Here the CDR3 reads CASSALGQGAKDTQYF. Written as DNA, the CDR3 is TGCGCCAGCAGCGCGCTTGGACAGGGGGCGAAAGATACGCAGTATTTT.

This clonotype showed up just a few times. V is TRBV5-1 and J is TRBJ2-2; either TRBD1 or TRBD2 may supply D (5 bases each). Trimming cost V 4 bases and J 4 bases, with 17 bases left between them. CDR3 size: 16 residues. CDR1 and CDR2 from the germline V gene are SGHRS and YFSETQ. Here the CDR3 reads CASSRGTEGVTGELFF. The CDR3, as DNA: TGCGCCAGCAGCAGAGGGACGGAAGGTGTCACCGGGGAGCTGTTTTTT.

The chain carries TRBV20-1 and TRBJ1-1; D is ambiguous. This CDR3 contains 11 residues. Trimming pared 3 bases from V and 4 bases from J, leaving 6 bases between. CDR1 is DFQATT, CDR2 SNEGSKA, per germline (reference sequence). Here the CDR3 reads CSASSSTEAFF. In DNA form, the CDR3 reads TGCAGTGCTAGTAGCAGCACTGAAGCTTTCTTT.

CDR3 sequence reads: CAVGTTGDTQYF. The CDR3 nucleotides read TGTGCCGTTGGGACTACTGGAGATACGCAGTATTTT. The chain is built from TRBV10-3 and TRBJ2-3; TRBD2 matches 7 bases. This CDR3 region has 12 residues. Germline V gives CDR1 ENHRY, CDR2 SYGVKD. V gave up 11 bases and J gave up 5 bases; unmatched junction bases: 7.